This T cell receptor beta chain was captured in a study of cytomegalovirus exposure and HLA in healthy donors (dated by TCRdb to about 2017). With respect to the entire study: An earlier analysis of 550 to 700 of the donors reported 250 to 300 Gb of sequence data and 100 million to 130 million unique TCR beta sequences from roughly 180 million T cells. Because of strong linkage in the cohort, five DR-DQ haplotypes were treated as single units for association and clustering. Along with the approximately 700-subject first cohort, a separate validation cohort of about 110 different subjects was used. In the later analysis, no new phenotypic data were used to find candidate immune exposures; instead, reliance was placed on TCR beta sequences and their occurrence across donors. Alongside the repertoire data, information on donor age, sex, ethnicity and CMV serostatus was compiled. A later analysis re-examined previously published TCR beta repertoires from about 700 donors and added high-resolution HLA genotyping to investigate patterns of TCR occurrence. To predict cytomegalovirus infection status, the study combined high-throughput TCR immunosequencing, statistical association of individual TCRs with disease status, and machine learning. An early release covering around 630 HLA-typed donors comprised about 320 gigabases of sequencing data and tens of millions of unique TCR sequences. The study aimed to test whether cataloging public T cell receptors could reveal signatures of past pathogen exposure. Of the 398 genotyped donors, roughly 85% fell in the genetic ancestry cluster associated with self-reported Caucasian donors. Typing coverage varied by locus: roughly 629-640 donors for A, B, C, DRB1 and DQB1; some 520 for DQA1; more than 600 for DPA1; around 450 for DPB1. The study profiled the T cell repertoires of hundreds of subjects by immunosequencing and related them to cytomegalovirus serostatus. An earlier analysis of several hundred of the donors used high-throughput TCR beta sequencing to judge whether each TCR beta V gene segment behaved as functional or pseudogenic. Class I and class II HLA loci were covered by the typing at four-digit resolution. Genome-wide SNP genotypes for about 60% of the 666 donors were used in a later genetic analysis, which treated that subset as a discovery cohort. Every repertoire in the discovery cohort had been generated on one and the same sequencing platform. Among roughly 400 genotyped donors of the cohort, an average of about 220,000 unique TCR beta nucleotide sequences was sequenced per donor, of which 15% to 20% were non-productive.

The library relied on the immunoSEQ multiplex PCR assay. For the multiplex PCR, a mixture combining 60 forward primers for TCR Vbeta segments and 13 reverse primers for TCR Jbeta segments was used. Amplification of the CDR3 region of rearranged TCR beta genes was performed with a multiplex PCR assay on genomic DNA. The amplified TCR beta libraries were sequenced on the Illumina HiSeq System as 87-base-pair reads. Per the original workflow: A later analysis counted 65 million to 90 million unique TCR beta chains across the 600 to 850 repertoires, and roughly 10 million of these chains were shared by at least two donors. Raw reads were error-corrected and collapsed into unique sequences with a nearest-neighbor algorithm that merged closely related sequences to remove PCR and sequencing errors. To assign V, D and J gene segments, CDR3 sequences were aligned to IMGT reference sequences. For a sequence to be retained, a match of at least six nucleotides to both a V gene segment and a J gene segment was required. A rearrangement was called productive if the CDR3 had no stop codons and remained in frame with V and J, and every other rearrangement was called non-productive. CDR3 was defined according to IMGT convention as the region running from the second conserved V-encoded cysteine to the conserved J-encoded phenylalanine. In an earlier analysis of around 540 of the donors, sequences lacking an unambiguous match to a single V gene segment were excluded. An earlier analysis of several hundred of the donors called V segments functional above 56.7% productive rearrangements and segregating when the between-donor standard deviation exceeded 5%. A statistical classification framework was developed to diagnose cytomegalovirus status using the catalog of TCR beta chain sequences. A later analysis assigned V and J genes by comparing TCR nucleotide sequences with IMGT/GENE-DB human TR gene sequences. The TCRdist pipeline was used in a later analysis to assign CDR3 sequences and most-parsimonious VDJ recombination scenarios. In a later analysis, each TCR beta chain was defined by its CDR3 amino acid sequence together with its V-gene family, and reads lacking a unique V-gene family were excluded. In a later analysis, a few hundred highly shared, low-generation-probability nucleotide sequences were removed to address suspected cross-contamination and a sequencing artifact. In a later analysis, a clonal expansion index was calculated for each public chain from normalized within-repertoire ranks of inferred template counts. In a later analysis, generation probabilities were computed with a VDJ recombination model fitted to out-of-frame rearrangements, and the resulting probabilities were checked against IGoR. A later analysis scored TCR-TCR, TCR-HLA and TCR-CMV co-occurrence with hypergeometric tests, applying a repertoire-size bias correction to TCR pairs. In a later analysis, false discovery rates were estimated by permuting HLA or CMV assignments 20 times. In a later analysis, co-occurring TCRs were grouped using DBSCAN, with TCRdist sequence similarity added in when clustering inside HLA-allele-positive subsets. Co-occurrence clustering excluded repertoires with fewer than 30,000 or more than 120,000 public chains, plus five with anomalous nucleotide sharing. Held by TCRdb, this immuneACCESS table contains in-frame sequences only and omits some clones. Under half of the omission traces to an unresolved V gene where checked; the cause of the rest is unknown. That table gives V, J and clone size, and the DNA gave D and trimming. The sample table records approximately 150,000 clones; roughly three quarters of these occur just once. The ten largest clonotypes hold about 4.7% of the sample.

A word on this clone: This receptor's antigen is unknown. Qualities for individual bases were not recorded, and no much larger clone is one base off.

The V and J ends are trimmed by 4 bases and 3 bases, leaving 21 bases between them. Including the terminal cysteine and phenylalanine, the CDR3 comprises 16 residues. The kept DNA is CDR3 alone, 48 bases in frame from the first base. CDR1 and CDR2 (GTSNPN, SVGIG) derive from the germline V gene (reference sequence). Overall study results and their limits: Compared with the approximately 600-donor mean, donors in an Asian-associated ancestry cluster had fewer N-insertions in productive TCRs, according to a later genetic analysis. An earlier analysis of some 560 of the donors showed that most TCR beta V segments appeared in productive rearrangements either about 90% or about 30% of the time, which broadly matched IMGT annotations. Assigning TCR associations to individual alleles was difficult when HLA alleles, especially DR and DQ, strongly co-occurred. Linkage disequilibrium might explain the correlated functional status among segregating V segments, but an unknown experimental factor could not be ruled out. The authors suggested that the approach could potentially be extended to other disease states and immunological phenotypes. In vitro tests confirmed that a few of the cytomegalovirus-associated TCR beta chains recognize cytomegalovirus antigens. A further reported finding was that TCR beta sequences accurately predicted the HLA-A and HLA-B alleles for most subjects in the first cohort. A cluster of highly shared sequence variants was judged likely to represent a technical artifact of the sequencing pipeline. Roughly uniform sequencing depth across donors was assumed in presence/absence analyses, although this assumption may not hold. Immune exposure information for the cohort was limited to CMV serostatus. According to a later analysis, most CMV-associated TCR beta chains appeared to be HLA-restricted, and the HLA associations seemed to be driven largely by CMV exposure. An association between a missense DCLRE1C variant and V-gene and J-gene trimming of TCR beta chains was found in a later genetic analysis and replicated in an independent cohort. In a later analysis, around 17,000 TCR beta sequences were associated with specific HLA alleles at a false discovery rate of 0.05. While some public TCRs were present in many individuals, most TCR sequences turned up only very rarely across donors. Compared with equally common non-associated chains, HLA-associated TCR beta chains in a later analysis were more clonally expanded and had lower generation probabilities. The classifier was reported to diagnose cytomegalovirus status with high specificity and sensitivity in both the original cohort and the validation cohort. According to a later analysis, TCR association rates differed among HLA loci, with DRB1 alleles showing the most associated TCRs and HLA-C alleles showing the fewest. Some IMGT-functional V segments, including TRBV6-2 and TRBV6-3, could not be told apart with the 87-base-pair reads, so those segments were excluded. A total of 150 or so TCR beta chains were listed by the study as associated with cytomegalovirus. Because counts were too low, roughly 16 rarely observed V segments, including chromosome 9 orphons, were left out of the earlier analysis of about 620 of the donors. According to a later analysis, parvovirus B19, influenza, CMV and Epstein-Barr virus appeared linked to several top co-occurrence clusters. Because HLA typing was unavailable for some donors at each locus, only the typed subset was used in association tests. This cohort had only TCR beta chains sequenced, and the lack of alpha or paired-chain data limited which features could be detected.

In total, fewer than 750 healthy bone marrow donors made up the cohort. Cohort members were all nominally healthy when sampled, although unrecorded immune exposures were likely present. The donor was CMV seropositive and belonged to the group of 250 to 300 seropositive cohort members. Each donor provided a peripheral blood sample, and peripheral blood mononuclear cells were used for TCR beta sequencing. Genomic DNA extraction from the blood cell samples was performed with the Qiagen DNeasy Blood Extraction Kit. The clonotype originates from a man in his late teens or twenties in good health and CMV-seropositive. The sequenced sample was PBMCs. The V and J segments used are TRBV30 and TRBJ1-2; the D gene is perhaps TRBD1, from 5 matching bases. The CDR3 in this case is CAWNHLSGVWDYGYTF. The nucleotide sequence reads TGTGCCTGGAACCACCTCTCGGGGGTCTGGGACTATGGCTACACCTTC.